The rows below give T cell receptor beta chains drawn from one sample of a study of persistence of HIV-infected CD4 T cells. Sequencing was performed with immunoSEQ multiplex PCR; in TCRdb, only in-frame clones are kept and a portion is missing. The sample includes tens of thousands of clones, roughly 77% of them seen just once. No antigen has been identified for these receptors. The sequenced sample was CD4+ T cells sorted from PBMCs after approximately 20-hour stimulation, obtained from a patient who received antiretroviral therapy. These receptors were collected from an adult man with HIV who was CMV-seropositive. Each CDR3 is given with its conserved first and last residue. The D gene is left open where the match is weak. The size entry is marked missing in some rows and otherwise reads once, few, many or a size class.

>TRBJ1-2|TRBD1|TRBV12-3/TRBV12-4|NA
TGTGCCAGCAGTCCGGGACAGACCTATGGCTACACCTTC
CASSPGQTYGYTF
>TRBJ1-3|NA|TRBV6-5|NA
TGTGCCAGCACTACGCAGAGGTCTTCCATATATTTT
CASTTQRSSIYF
>TRBJ2-2|TRBD1|TRBV5-1|few
TGCGCCAGCAGGGGGACAGGGGACGCCGGGGAGCTGTTTTTT
CASRGTGDAGELFF
>TRBJ1-4|NA|TRBV28|few
TGTGCCACAGGGAATAATGAAAAACTGTTTTTT
CATGNNEKLFF
>TRBJ1-5|NA|TRBV6-4|NA
TGTGCCAGCAGTGAGCAAGAGAATCAGCCCCAGCATTTT
CASSEQENQPQHF
>TRBJ2-1|TRBD1|TRBV5-5|NA
TGTGCCAGCAGCTTGGACCAGGGGGTCTCCTACAATGAGCAGTTCTTC
CASSLDQGVSYNEQFF
>TRBJ2-1|TRBD2|TRBV20-1|NA
TGCAGTGCTAGTCGACTAGCGGGCTTCTACAATGAGCAGTTCTTC
CSASRLAGFYNEQFF
>TRBJ2-2|NA|TRBV29-1|few
TGCAGCGCACAGGGAGTTGGAGCCGGGGAGCTGTTTTTT
CSAQGVGAGELFF
>TRBJ1-2|NA|TRBV14|NA
TGTGCCAGCAGCCGACAGACAGTCGAAGGCTACACCTTC
CASSRQTVEGYTF
>TRBJ2-3|NA|TRBV24-1|NA
TGTGCCACCAGTGAAGGGGGTAGCGTGGATACAGATACGCAGTATTTT
CATSEGGSVDTDTQYF
>TRBJ2-7|NA|TRBV18|few
TGTGCCAGCTCCGGTCCCGGGACACCTTACGAGCAGTACTTC
CASSGPGTPYEQYF
>TRBJ1-2|TRBD1|TRBV2|NA
TGTGCCAGCCTTCGACAGGGGACTAACTATGGCTACACCTTC
CASLRQGTNYGYTF
>TRBJ2-7|TRBD1|TRBV7-8|few
TGTGCCAGCAGCTTCCCAGGGGGCGAGCAGTACTTC
CASSFPGGEQYF
>TRBJ2-7|TRBD1|TRBV6-2/TRBV6-3|NA
TGTGCCAGCAGTTACGCAGGGGGCGCGAGGGGCCATTCTTACGAGCAGTACTTC
CASSYAGGARGHSYEQYF
>TRBJ1-6|NA|TRBV28|NA
TGTGCCAGCAGCCAGGGCTGGGATTCACCCCTCCACTTT
CASSQGWDSPLHF
>TRBJ1-1|NA|TRBV6-4|NA
TGTGCCACCACCGGTGGAGACACTGAAGCTTTCTTT
CATTGGDTEAFF
>TRBJ1-4|NA|TRBV5-4|NA
TGTGCCAGCAGCAATAGACAGCTGGGTGAAAAACTGTTTTTT
CASSNRQLGEKLFF
>TRBJ2-3|TRBD1|TRBV28|NA
TGTGCCAGCAGTTTCTTCACGACAGGGACCATTACGCAGTATTTT
CASSFFTTGTITQYF
>TRBJ2-1|TRBD2|TRBV3-1/TRBV3-2|NA
TGTGCCAGCAGCCCCGGGACTAGCGGGGGGGCCATCCCCTACAATGAGCAGTTCTTC
CASSPGTSGGAIPYNEQFF
>TRBJ1-2|NA|TRBV27|few
TGTGCCAGCAGTTCCGCAAAAGAAGGCTACACCTTC
CASSSAKEGYTF
>TRBJ2-1|TRBD2|TRBV18|NA
TGTGCCAGCTCACCAAATAGCGGGGGCCGCCTGAATGAGCAGTTCTTC
CASSPNSGGRLNEQFF
>TRBJ1-5|NA|TRBV7-8|NA
TGTGCCAGCAGCCCTCGCGGCGGGGGAGTCAATCAGCCCCAGCATTTT
CASSPRGGGVNQPQHF
>TRBJ2-5|TRBD1|TRBV5-1|NA
TGCGCCAGCAGCCCCAGACAGGGGTTGGAGACCCAGTACTTC
CASSPRQGLETQYF
>TRBJ2-7|TRBD1|TRBV19|NA
TGTGCCAGTAGTGCCGGGACAGGGTCCTACGAGCAGTACTTC
CASSAGTGSYEQYF
>TRBJ1-3|NA|TRBV6-6|NA
TGTGCCAGTGGGAGCGGGACCGACCATGGAAACACCATATATTTT
CASGSGTDHGNTIYF
>TRBJ1-2|NA|TRBV6-6|few
TGTGCCAGCAGTTACTCGGAGGGCTCATATGGCTACACCTTC
CASSYSEGSYGYTF
>TRBJ1-1|TRBD1|TRBV6-5|once
TGTGCCAGCAGTCTACAGGGGTCTGAAGCTTTCTTT
CASSLQGSEAFF
>TRBJ1-2|TRBD1|TRBV18|NA
TGTGCCAGCTCACCAGGACAGGGTCAAAGCTATGGCTACACCTTC
CASSPGQGQSYGYTF
>TRBJ1-1|NA|TRBV9|NA
TGTGCCAGCAGCGTAGGCGGTCGAGGGGACGCTGAAGCTTTCTTT
CASSVGGRGDAEAFF
>TRBJ1-5|NA|TRBV5-1|NA
TGCGCCAGCAGCTTGGCGCTAGGGCAGCCCCAGCATTTT
CASSLALGQPQHF
>TRBJ2-7|NA|TRBV4-1|once
TGCGCCAGCAGCCAAGAGTTTCGCGACATTGTAAAGTACTTC
CASSQEFRDIVKYF
>TRBJ2-1|NA|TRBV5-8|NA
TGTGCCAGCAGCTTTATGGAAAGGGATGAGCAGTTCTTC
CASSFMERDEQFF
>TRBJ1-2|TRBD1|TRBV6-5|NA
TGTGCCAGCAGCCGACAGGGGGTTGGCTACACCTTC
CASSRQGVGYTF
>TRBJ2-2|TRBD2|TRBV9|NA
TGTGCCAGCAGCGTGGGGAGGGAGAACACCGGGGAGCTGTTTTTT
CASSVGRENTGELFF
>TRBJ2-7|NA|TRBV7-9|NA
TGTGCCAGCAGCCCAGGGACCCCACCCTACGAGCAGTACTTC
CASSPGTPPYEQYF
>TRBJ2-3|TRBD1|TRBV5-1|once
TGCGCCAGCAGCACGTTACCGGGACAGGGGGCAGATACGCAGTATTTT
CASSTLPGQGADTQYF
>TRBJ1-5|NA|TRBV6-1|NA
TGTGCCAGCAGTGAACTCGGGCAGGGAGCTTTTGAACAGCCCCAGCATTTT
CASSELGQGAFEQPQHF
>TRBJ1-6|NA|TRBV5-6|NA
TGTGCCAGCAGACTGCGGGGGGGGAATTCACCCCTCCACTTT
CASRLRGGNSPLHF
>TRBJ2-7|TRBD2|TRBV28|once
TGTGCCAGCACCCTGACTAGCGGGGGACCCTACGAGCAGTACTTC
CASTLTSGGPYEQYF
>TRBJ1-5|TRBD1|TRBV4-2|NA
TGTGCCAGCAGCCAAGGCTCGACAGGGAGAGGCAATCAGCCCCAGCATTTT
CASSQGSTGRGNQPQHF
>TRBJ2-4|TRBD1|TRBV15|NA
TGTGCCACCAGCAGAGGCGGGACAGGGGGAAACATTCAGTACTTC
CATSRGGTGGNIQYF
>TRBJ1-5|NA|TRBV6-4|few
TGTGCCAGCAGTGAACGGGACCCCAATCAGCCCCAGCATTTT
CASSERDPNQPQHF
>TRBJ2-1|NA|TRBV18|NA
TGTGCCAGCTCCCTCTCTAAGCCGGAAGCTGGCCTTGAGCAGTTCTTC
CASSLSKPEAGLEQFF
>TRBJ1-3|NA|TRBV3-1/TRBV3-2|few
TGTGCCAGCAGCCCTAGAGACCGCCTGAGCTCTGGAAACACCATATATTTT
CASSPRDRLSSGNTIYF